The present TCR beta chain was sequenced within a study of blood T cell repertoires in COVID-19. Study-wide context: Whether acute or convalescent, the COVID-19 samples came from the United States, Italy and Spain. T cells, B-cell-depleted T cells, or PBMCs supplied cDNA or gDNA.

The J segment lost 5 bases and the V segment lost 4 bases, leaving 17 bases of the junction unmatched. The CDR3 sequence is 18 residues long. Germline CDR1 is MNHEY and CDR2 is SVGEGT. Per the authors' pipeline: Amplification of reference gene primers provided the estimated nucleated cell counts. Profiled with immunoSEQ multiplex PCR; TCRdb holds only in-frame clones, not every one. Clonal size and the V and J genes are those of that table, whereas D and trimming came from the DNA. The sample records 200,000 to 300,000 clones, about 80% being singletons. The sequence was collected from a woman older than 75 with acute or convalescent COVID-19. Sequencing was carried out using peripheral blood. The rearrangement joins TRBV6-2 or TRBV6-3 to TRBJ1-5; 7 nucleotides match TRBD1. The CDR3 is CASSFSGTADTGDQPQHF. The CDR3 coding sequence is TGTGCCAGCAGTTTCTCCGGGACAGCCGACACCGGAGATCAGCCCCAGCATTTT.